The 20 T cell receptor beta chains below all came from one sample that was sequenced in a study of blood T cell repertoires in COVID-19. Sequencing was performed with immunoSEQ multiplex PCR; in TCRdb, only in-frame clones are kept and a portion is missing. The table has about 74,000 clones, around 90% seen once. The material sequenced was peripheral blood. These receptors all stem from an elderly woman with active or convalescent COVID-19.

In DNA, the CDR3 is TGTGCCAGCAGCCCGGGGGTAGCGGGAACCACAGATACGCAGTATTTT. Its protein product is CASSPGVAGTTDTQYF. V usage is TRBV3-1 (or the pseudogene TRBV3-2) and J usage is TRBJ2-3; 8 nucleotides match TRBD2. The CDR3 contains 16 residues. Germline CDR1 and CDR2: LGHDT and YNNKEL (reference sequence). V lost 4 bases and J lost 2; bases outside the gene matches: 8.

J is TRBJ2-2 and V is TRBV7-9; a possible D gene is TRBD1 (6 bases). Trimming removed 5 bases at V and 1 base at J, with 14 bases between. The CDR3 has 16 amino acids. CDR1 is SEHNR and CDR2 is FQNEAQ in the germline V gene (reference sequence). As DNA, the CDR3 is TGTGCCAGCAGCCGTAGACGGGACAAGAACACCGGGGAGCTGTTTTTT. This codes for CASSRRRDKNTGELFF.

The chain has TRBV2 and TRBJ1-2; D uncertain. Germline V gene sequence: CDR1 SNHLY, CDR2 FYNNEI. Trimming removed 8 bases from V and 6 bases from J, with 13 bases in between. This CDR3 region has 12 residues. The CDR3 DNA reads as TGTGCCAGCGTGAGGGAAGTGAATGGCTACACCTTC. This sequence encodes CASVREVNGYTF.

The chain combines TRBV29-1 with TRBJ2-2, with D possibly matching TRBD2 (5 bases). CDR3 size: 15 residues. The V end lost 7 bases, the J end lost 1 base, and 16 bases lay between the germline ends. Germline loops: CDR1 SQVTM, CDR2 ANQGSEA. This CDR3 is CSARAGRVNTGELFF. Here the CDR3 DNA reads TGCAGCGCCCGGGCCGGGCGGGTGAACACCGGGGAGCTGTTTTTT.

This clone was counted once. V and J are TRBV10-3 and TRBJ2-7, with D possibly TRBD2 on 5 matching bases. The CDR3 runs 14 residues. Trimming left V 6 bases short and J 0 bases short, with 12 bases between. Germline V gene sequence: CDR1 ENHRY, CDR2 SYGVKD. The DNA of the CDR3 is TGTGCCATCAGGGGAGTGGAGAACTCCTACGAGCAGTACTTC. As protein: CAIRGVENSYEQYF.

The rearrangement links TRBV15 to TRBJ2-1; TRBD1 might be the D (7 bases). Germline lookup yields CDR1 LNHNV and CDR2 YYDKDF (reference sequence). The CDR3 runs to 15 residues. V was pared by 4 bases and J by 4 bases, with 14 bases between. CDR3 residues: CATSNGRGTYNEQFF. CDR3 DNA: TGTGCCACCAGCAATGGCAGGGGGACTTACAATGAGCAGTTCTTC.

CDR3 nucleotide sequence: TGTGCCAGCAGCATTTATAAGGGACCGGAGGGACTAGCGGGAGAATCCTACGAGCAGTACTTC. Translated, it gives CASSIYKGPEGLAGESYEQYF. V usage is TRBV21-1 and J usage is TRBJ2-7; the table names TRBD2, a call not compared with the DNA. TRBV21-1 is classified as a pseudogene. The CDR3 has 21 residues.

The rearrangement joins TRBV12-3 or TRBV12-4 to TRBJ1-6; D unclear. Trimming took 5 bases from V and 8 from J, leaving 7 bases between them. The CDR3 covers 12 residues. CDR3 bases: TGTGCCAGCAGTCCCCCGGATTCACCCCTCCACTTT. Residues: CASSPPDSPLHF.

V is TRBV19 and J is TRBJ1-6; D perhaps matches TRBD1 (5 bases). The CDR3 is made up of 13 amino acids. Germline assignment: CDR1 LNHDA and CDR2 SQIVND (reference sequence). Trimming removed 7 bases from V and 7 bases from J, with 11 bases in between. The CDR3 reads CASKGFTNSPLHF. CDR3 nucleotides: TGTGCCAGTAAGGGGTTTACAAATTCACCCCTCCACTTT.

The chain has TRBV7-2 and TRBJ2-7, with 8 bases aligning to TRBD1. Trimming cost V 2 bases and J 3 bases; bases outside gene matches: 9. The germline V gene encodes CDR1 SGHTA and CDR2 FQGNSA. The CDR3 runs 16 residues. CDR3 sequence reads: CASSLRRAGGLYEQYF. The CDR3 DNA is TGTGCCAGCAGCTTAAGGCGGGCAGGGGGCCTCTACGAGCAGTACTTC. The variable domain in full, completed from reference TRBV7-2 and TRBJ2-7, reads GAGVSQSPSNKVTEKGKDVELRCDPISGHTALYWYRQSLGQGLEFLIYFQGNSAPDKSGLPSDRFSAERTGGSVSTLTIQRTQQEDSAVYLCASSLRRAGGLYEQYFGPGTRLTVT.

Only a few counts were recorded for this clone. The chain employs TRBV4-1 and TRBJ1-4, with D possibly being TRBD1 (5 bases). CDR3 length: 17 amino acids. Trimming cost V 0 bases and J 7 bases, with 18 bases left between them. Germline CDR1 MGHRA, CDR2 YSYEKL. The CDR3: CASSQDLGTGVSEKLFF. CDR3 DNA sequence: TGCGCCAGCAGCCAAGATTTGGGGACGGGGGTGAGTGAAAAACTGTTTTTT.

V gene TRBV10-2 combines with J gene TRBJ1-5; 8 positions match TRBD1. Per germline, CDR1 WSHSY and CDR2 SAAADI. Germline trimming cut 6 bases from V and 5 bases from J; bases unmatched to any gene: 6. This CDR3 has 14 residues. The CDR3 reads CASRGTGAHQPQHF. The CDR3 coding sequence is TGCGCCAGCAGGGGGACAGGCGCTCATCAGCCCCAGCATTTT.

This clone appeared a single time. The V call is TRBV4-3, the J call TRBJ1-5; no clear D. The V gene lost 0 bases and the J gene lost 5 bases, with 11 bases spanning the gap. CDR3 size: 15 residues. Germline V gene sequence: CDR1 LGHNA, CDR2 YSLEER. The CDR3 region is CASSQDREFHQPQHF. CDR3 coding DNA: TGCGCCAGCAGCCAAGATCGCGAGTTTCATCAGCCCCAGCATTTT.

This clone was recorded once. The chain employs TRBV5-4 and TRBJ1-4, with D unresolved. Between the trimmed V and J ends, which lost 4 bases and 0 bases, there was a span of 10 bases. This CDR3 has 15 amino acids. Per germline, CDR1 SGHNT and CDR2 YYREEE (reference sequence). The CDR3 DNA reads TGTGCCAGCAGCCCCTCCACGGCAACTAATGAAAAACTGTTTTTT. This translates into CASSPSTATNEKLFF.

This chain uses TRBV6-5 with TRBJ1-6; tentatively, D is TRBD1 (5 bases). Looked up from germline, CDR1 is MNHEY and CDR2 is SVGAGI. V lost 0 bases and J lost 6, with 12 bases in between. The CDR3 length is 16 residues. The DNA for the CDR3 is TGTGCCAGCAGTTACTCGAGTAGGGGTAGTAATTCACCCCTCCACTTT. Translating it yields CASSYSSRGSNSPLHF.

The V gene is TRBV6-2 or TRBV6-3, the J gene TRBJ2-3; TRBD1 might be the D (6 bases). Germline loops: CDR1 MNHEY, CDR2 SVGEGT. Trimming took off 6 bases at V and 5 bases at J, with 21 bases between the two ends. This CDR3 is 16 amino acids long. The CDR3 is CASSPGGQTTLDTQYF. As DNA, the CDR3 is TGTGCCAGCAGCCCAGGTGGACAGACGACTTTAGATACGCAGTATTTT.

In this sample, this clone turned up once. CDR3 residues: CASSLGLENTGELFF. In nucleotides, the CDR3 is TGTGCCAGCAGCTTGGGACTAGAGAACACCGGGGAGCTGTTTTTT. The chain recombines TRBV5-4 with TRBJ2-2, with a possible D match to TRBD2 (6 bases). The CDR3 contains 15 residues. V shed 0 bases and J shed 1 base, with 7 bases lying between them. In germline, CDR1 is SGHNT, CDR2 YYREEE (reference sequence).

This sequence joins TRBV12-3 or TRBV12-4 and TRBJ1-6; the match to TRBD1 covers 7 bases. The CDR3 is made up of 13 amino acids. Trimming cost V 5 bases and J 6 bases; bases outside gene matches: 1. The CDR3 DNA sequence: TGTGCCAGCAGTAGACAGGGTAATTCACCCCTCCACTTT. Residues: CASSRQGNSPLHF.

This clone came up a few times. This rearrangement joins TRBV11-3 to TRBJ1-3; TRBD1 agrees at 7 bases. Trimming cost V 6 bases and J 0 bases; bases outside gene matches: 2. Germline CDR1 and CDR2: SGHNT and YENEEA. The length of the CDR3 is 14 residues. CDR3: CASRTGNSGNTIYF. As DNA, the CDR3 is TGTGCCAGCAGGACAGGGAACTCTGGAAACACCATATATTTT.

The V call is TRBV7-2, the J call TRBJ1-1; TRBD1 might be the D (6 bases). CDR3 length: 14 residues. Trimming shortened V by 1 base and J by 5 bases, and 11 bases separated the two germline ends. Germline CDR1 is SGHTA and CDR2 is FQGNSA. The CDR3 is CASSLGTARTEAFF. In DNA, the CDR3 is TGTGCCAGCAGCTTAGGGACAGCCAGAACTGAAGCTTTCTTT.